These T cell receptor beta chains were read from a single sample in a study of blood T cell repertoires in COVID-19. Using immunoSEQ multiplex PCR, the repertoire was profiled, and TCRdb retains in-frame clones only, with some absent. The sample has about 300,000 clones; 65% to 90% are singletons. The specimen sequenced was peripheral blood. The receptor source for this set is a human donor in a cohort sampled during active COVID-19. Both conserved end residues are trimmed from each CDR3. Fields, in order: CDR3 protein, V gene, CDR3 length, clone size. Some rows have no size entry. The others give once, few or many, or a class for an expanded clone.

CDR3: ASRLPSATNEKLF
V: TRBV4-1
length: 13
size: -

CDR3: ASSTYRVANYGYT
V: TRBV18
length: 13
size: -

CDR3: ASSLTSTEAF
V: TRBV7-9
length: 10
size: -

CDR3: ASSSGQGAGYGYT
V: TRBV5-1
length: 13
size: -

CDR3: ASSLWASQETQY
V: TRBV5-1
length: 12
size: -

CDR3: ASSLFLGRELVNEQY
V: TRBV7-9
length: 15
size: -

CDR3: ASSLDGSTEAF
V: TRBV7-9
length: 11
size: -

CDR3: ASDGTGTGYGYT
V: TRBV5-1
length: 12
size: once

CDR3: SVAMGGRPDTQY
V: TRBV29-1
length: 12
size: -

CDR3: ASSSQGAKNIQY
V: TRBV28
length: 12
size: -

CDR3: AWSEETGGNEKLF
V: TRBV30
length: 13
size: -

CDR3: ASSRLAGQAVTDTQY
V: TRBV11-2
length: 15
size: -

CDR3: ASSLETGTRSSYEQY
V: TRBV5-8
length: 15
size: once

CDR3: ASSSSAGNNYGYT
V: TRBV28
length: 13
size: few

CDR3: ASSPLAGGSNEQF
V: TRBV18
length: 13
size: -